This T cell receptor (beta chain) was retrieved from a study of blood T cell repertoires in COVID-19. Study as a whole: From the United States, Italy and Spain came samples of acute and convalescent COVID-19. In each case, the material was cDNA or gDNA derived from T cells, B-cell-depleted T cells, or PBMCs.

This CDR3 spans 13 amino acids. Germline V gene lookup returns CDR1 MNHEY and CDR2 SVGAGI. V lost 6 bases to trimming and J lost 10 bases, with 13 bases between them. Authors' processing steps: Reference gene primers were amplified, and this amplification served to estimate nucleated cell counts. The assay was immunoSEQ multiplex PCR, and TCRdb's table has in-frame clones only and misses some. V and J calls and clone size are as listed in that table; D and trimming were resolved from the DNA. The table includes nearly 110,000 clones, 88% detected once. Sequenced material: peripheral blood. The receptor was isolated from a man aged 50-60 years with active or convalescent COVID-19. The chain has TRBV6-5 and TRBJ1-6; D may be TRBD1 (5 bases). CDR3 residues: CASRPRQNSPLHF. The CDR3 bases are TGTGCCAGCAGACCACGACAGAACTCACCCCTCCACTTT.